This TCR beta chain was sequenced in a study of Graves' ophthalmopathy and Graves' hyperthyroidism. Findings of the study overall: The model achieved under 71% sensitivity and around 72% specificity for ophthalmopathy progression. Blood repertoires reportedly contained most expanded thyroid clonotypes above 0.001 frequency.

This clonotype was counted ten times or more. The antigen is undetermined. The CDR3 extends over 15 amino acids. Trimming removed 2 bases at V and 4 bases at J, with 15 bases between. The germline gives CDR1 KGHSH, CDR2 LQKENI. Exclusion applied to patients with other autoimmune diseases, uncontrolled infections, pregnancy or lactation. The authors isolated PBMCs from around 10 ml of fresh peripheral blood. TCR beta CDR3 amplification used RNA transcripts. First-round RT-PCR relied on HTBI primers, and a second-round multiplex PCR came next. TCRdb processed the multiplex PCR reads anew with MiXCR; each CDR3 protein has one entry. Here the sample spans approximately 210,000 distinct CDR3 sequences, over 25% being singletons.

This clonotype was sampled from a man aged 50-60 years with Graves' ophthalmopathy. This chain links TRBV18 with TRBJ2-7; D uncertain. Sequencing was performed on peripheral blood. The chain's CDR3 is CASSPNGLPEYEQYF. CDR3 DNA: TGTGCCAGCTCACCAAACGGTCTCCCTGAGTACGAGCAGTACTTC. The whole variable domain, filled in from reference TRBV18 and TRBJ2-7, reads NAGVMQNPRHLVRRRGQEARLRCSPMKGHSHVYWYRQLPEEGLKFMVYLQKENIIDESGMPKERFSAEFPKEGPSILRIQQVVRGDSAAYFCASSPNGLPEYEQYFGPGTRLTVT.